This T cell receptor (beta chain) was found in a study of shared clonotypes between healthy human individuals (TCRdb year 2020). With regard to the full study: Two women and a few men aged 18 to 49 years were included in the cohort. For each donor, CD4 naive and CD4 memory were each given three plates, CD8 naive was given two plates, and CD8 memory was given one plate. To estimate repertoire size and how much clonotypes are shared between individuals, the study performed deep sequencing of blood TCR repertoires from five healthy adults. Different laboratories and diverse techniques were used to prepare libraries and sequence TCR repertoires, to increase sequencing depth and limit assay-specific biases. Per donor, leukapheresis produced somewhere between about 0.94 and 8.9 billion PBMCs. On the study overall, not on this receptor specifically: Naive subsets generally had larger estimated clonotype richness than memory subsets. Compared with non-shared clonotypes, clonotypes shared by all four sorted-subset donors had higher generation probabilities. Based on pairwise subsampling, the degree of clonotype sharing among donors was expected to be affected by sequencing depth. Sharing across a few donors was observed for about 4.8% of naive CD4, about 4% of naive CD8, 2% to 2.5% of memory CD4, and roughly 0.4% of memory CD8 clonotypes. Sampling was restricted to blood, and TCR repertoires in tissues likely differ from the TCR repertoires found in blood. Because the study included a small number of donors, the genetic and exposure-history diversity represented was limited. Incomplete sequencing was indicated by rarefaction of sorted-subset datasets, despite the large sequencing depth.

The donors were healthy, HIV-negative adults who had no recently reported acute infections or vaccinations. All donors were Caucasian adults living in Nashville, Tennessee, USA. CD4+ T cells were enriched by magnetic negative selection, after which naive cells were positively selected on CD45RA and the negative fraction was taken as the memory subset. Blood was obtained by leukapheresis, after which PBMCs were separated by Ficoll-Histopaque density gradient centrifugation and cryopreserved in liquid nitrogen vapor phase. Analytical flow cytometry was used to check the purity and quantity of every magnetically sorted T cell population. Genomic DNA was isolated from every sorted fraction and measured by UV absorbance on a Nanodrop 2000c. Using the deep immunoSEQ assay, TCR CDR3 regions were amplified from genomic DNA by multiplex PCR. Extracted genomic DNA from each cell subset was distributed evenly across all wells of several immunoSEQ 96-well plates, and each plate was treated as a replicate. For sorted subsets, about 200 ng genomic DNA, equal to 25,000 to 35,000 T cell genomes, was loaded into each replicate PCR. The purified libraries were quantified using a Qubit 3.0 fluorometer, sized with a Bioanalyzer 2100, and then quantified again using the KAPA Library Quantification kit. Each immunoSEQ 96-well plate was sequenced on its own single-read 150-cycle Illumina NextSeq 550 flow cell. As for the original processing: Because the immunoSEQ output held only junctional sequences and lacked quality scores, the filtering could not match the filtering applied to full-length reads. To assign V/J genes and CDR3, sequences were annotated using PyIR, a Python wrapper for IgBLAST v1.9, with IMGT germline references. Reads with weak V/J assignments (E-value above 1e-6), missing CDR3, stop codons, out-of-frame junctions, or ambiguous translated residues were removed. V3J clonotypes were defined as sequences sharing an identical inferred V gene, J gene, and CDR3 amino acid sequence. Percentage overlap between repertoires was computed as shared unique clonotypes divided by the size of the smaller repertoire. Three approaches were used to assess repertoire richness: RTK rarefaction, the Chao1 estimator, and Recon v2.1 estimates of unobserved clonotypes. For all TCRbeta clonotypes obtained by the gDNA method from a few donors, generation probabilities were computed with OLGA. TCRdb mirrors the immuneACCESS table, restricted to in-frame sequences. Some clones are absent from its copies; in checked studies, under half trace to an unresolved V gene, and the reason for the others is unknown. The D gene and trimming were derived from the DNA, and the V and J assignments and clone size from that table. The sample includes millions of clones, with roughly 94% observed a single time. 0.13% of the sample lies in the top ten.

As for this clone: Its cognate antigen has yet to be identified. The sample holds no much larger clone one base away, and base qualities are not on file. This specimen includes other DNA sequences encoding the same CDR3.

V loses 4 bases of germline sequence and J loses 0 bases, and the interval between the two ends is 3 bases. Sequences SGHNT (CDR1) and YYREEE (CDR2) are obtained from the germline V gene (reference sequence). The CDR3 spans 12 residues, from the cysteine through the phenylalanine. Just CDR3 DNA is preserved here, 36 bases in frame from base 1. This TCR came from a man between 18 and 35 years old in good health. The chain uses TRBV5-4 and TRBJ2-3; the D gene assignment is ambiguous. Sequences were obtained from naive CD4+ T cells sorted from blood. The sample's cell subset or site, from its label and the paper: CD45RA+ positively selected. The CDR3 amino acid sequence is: CASSRSTDTQYF. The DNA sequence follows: TGTGCCAGCAGCCGCAGCACAGATACGCAGTATTTT.